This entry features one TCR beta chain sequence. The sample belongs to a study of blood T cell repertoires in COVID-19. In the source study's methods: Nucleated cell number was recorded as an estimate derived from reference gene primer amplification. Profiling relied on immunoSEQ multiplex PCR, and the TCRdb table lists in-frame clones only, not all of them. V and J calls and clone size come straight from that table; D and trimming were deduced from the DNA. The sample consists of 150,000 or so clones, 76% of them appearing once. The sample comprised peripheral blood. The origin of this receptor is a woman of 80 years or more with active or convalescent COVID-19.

CDR3 protein: CATSTRTGTNTGELFF. The CDR3 coding sequence is TGTGCCACCAGCACTAGGACAGGGACGAACACCGGGGAGCTGTTTTTT. The chain has TRBV15 and TRBJ2-2; TRBD1 matches 8 bases. The CDR3 length is 16 residues. The germline V gene encodes CDR1 LNHNV and CDR2 YYDKDF (reference sequence). V trimming: 4 bases; J trimming: 0 bases; junction bases outside the gene matches: 4.